This is a list of T cell receptor beta chains from one sample in a study of cytomegalovirus exposure and HLA in healthy donors. This table comes from immunoSEQ multiplex PCR, and its TCRdb copy is limited to in-frame clones, with some not included. The sample holds 20,000 to 25,000 clones, roughly 97% seen once. The sample was PBMCs. Receptors originate from a man aged 25-40 years in good health and CMV-seropositive. Both conserved end residues are part of each CDR3. The D gene is left open where the match is weak. The size of a clone is reported for some rows only, either as once, few or many, or as a class for expanded clones.

TRBV7-3	TRBD1	-	TRBJ2-7	15	CASSLTPDRGYEQYF	TGTGCCAGCAGCTTAACGCCGGACAGGGGGTACGAGCAGTACTTC
TRBV19	TRBD1	-	TRBJ2-1	15	CASSIGQGAYNEQFF	TGTGCCAGTAGTATAGGACAGGGTGCCTACAATGAGCAGTTCTTC
TRBV30	-	-	TRBJ2-6	13	CAWSNSGANVLTF	TGTGCCTGGAGCAACTCTGGGGCCAACGTCCTGACTTTC
TRBV5-4	TRBD2	-	TRBJ2-5	13	CASSPGGQETQYF	TGTGCCAGCAGCCCCGGGGGGCAAGAGACCCAGTACTTC
TRBV5-1	-	-	TRBJ2-3	16	CASSLRTMSHEDTQYF	TGCGCCAGCAGCCTGCGGACTATGTCCCATGAAGATACGCAGTATTTT
TRBV4-2	-	-	TRBJ2-7	14	CASSQVLSLNEQYF	TGTGCCAGCAGCCAAGTTCTCTCCCTAAACGAGCAGTACTTC
TRBV28	-	-	TRBJ2-7	15	CASSLLRTLHYEQYF	TGTGCCAGCAGTTTATTGAGGACACTTCACTACGAGCAGTACTTC
TRBV13	TRBD2	-	TRBJ2-3	18	CASSSRGAGGTSKDTQYF	TGTGCCAGCAGCTCTCGGGGGGCGGGAGGAACGAGTAAAGATACGCAGTATTTT
TRBV19	TRBD1	once	TRBJ2-5	12	CASSRQGETQYF	TGTGCCAGTAGTAGACAGGGGGAGACCCAGTACTTC
TRBV19	-	-	TRBJ2-6	16	CASSATQGSGANVLTF	TGTGCCAGTAGTGCAACACAGGGCTCTGGGGCCAACGTCCTGACTTTC
TRBV7-3	TRBD2	-	TRBJ2-7	14	CASSKSGGSYEQYF	TGTGCCAGCAGCAAAAGCGGGGGCTCCTACGAGCAGTACTTC
TRBV28	-	-	TRBJ1-1	15	CASSNRRAKDTEAFF	TGTGCCAGCAGTAATAGGAGGGCAAAAGACACTGAAGCTTTCTTT
TRBV5-1	TRBD2	-	TRBJ2-1	12	CASSFGGAEQFF	TGCGCCAGCAGCTTCGGGGGGGCTGAGCAGTTCTTC